Given below is one TCR beta chain in context. This clonotype was seen a few times. Its target antigen remains unknown. No base quality values were provided; no much bigger clone lies one nucleotide off. Sequences DFQATT (CDR1) and SNEGSKA (CDR2) are obtained from the germline V gene (reference sequence). V loses 6 bases at its end and J loses 5 bases; junction bases beyond the gene matches: 9. Including cysteine and phenylalanine, the CDR3 has 13 amino acids. Left in the record is the CDR3 DNA by itself, 39 bases read in frame from the first base. Donors were under 40 systemically healthy Caucasian individuals from Russia aged roughly 6 to 90 years. Ten milliliters of peripheral blood were drawn from each donor into EDTA-treated Vacutainer tubes. Ficoll-Paque density-gradient centrifugation was used to isolate PBMCs, with at least 6.5 million per sample. Trizol reagent was used to extract total RNA from the PBMCs, yielding at least 6 micrograms per sample. For every donor, an aliquot of PBMCs went through flow cytometry to measure the percentages of naive CD45RAhigh/CD27high T cells.

The data stem from a study of blood T cells in healthy people across ages (dated by TCRdb to between 2015 and 2016). Context from the whole study: In model experiments, template switching captured roughly one uniquely barcoded TCR beta cDNA molecule for every two T cells. Using deep sequencing normalized with unique cDNA molecular identifiers, the study measured how TCR beta repertoire diversity changes with age. The donors were split into four age groups: young (average 16 years), middle-aged (39), aged (roughly 65) and long-lived (roughly 77). To avoid experimental bias, donors of different ages were randomly spread across the sequencing lanes. Using the same blood draw, the study looked at two additional independent replicas of 1 million unique cDNA reads for two donors, one aged 18 to 30 and the other aged 80 or older.

Receptor libraries were prepared by 5' RACE. The sequencer listed for this sample is Illumina HiSeq 2500. A second PCR of roughly 6 to 11 cycles was run with a J-beta primer mix and a sample-barcoded 5' primer. A template-switch 5' adaptor carrying 12 random nucleotides introduced a unique molecular identifier onto each TCR beta cDNA molecule. At least 2.5 million CDR3-containing paired-end reads were obtained from each sample. First-strand cDNA synthesis was performed from all RNA using the Mint cDNA synthesis kit, with priming by a TRBC-specific oligonucleotide. Following uracil-DNA glycosylase treatment, all cDNA underwent a first 18-cycle PCR with the universal primers M1SS and BC2_uni_R. The source study handled its data this way. Each sample was normalized by randomly selecting 1 million high-quality reads, each carrying a distinct molecular identifier. Reads with shared molecular identifiers were discarded instead of being binned into consensus sequences. MiTCR, run with a Q25 quality threshold and the strictest error-elimination algorithm, handled CDR3 identification, clonotype clustering and error correction. A nonparametric unseen species model using Euler transformation provided a lower-bound estimate of total TCR beta diversity. TCRdb passed the public sequencing reads through fastp at Q25 and MiXCR, retaining productive beta sequences. Entries that share a CDR3 protein sequence are merged under the most common genes and DNA. The V and J calls and clone size come from TCRdb's table, not from the authors' own analysis. The sample table holds under 2,000,000 distinct CDR3 sequences, of which about 50% were seen once. 2.1% of the sample rests with the top ten.

Findings and caveats that apply to the study as a whole: Bulk unsorted PBMC profiling prevented conclusive comparison of naive and antigen-experienced compartments. Observed TCR beta diversity per million T cells fell roughly linearly with age, and a significant reduction was already apparent by age roughly 41. Because donor CMV infection status was unknown, age-related changes in expanded clonotypes were potentially confounded. The percentage of naive T cells measured by flow cytometry correlated strongly with observed TCR beta diversity. Estimates of total diversity based on one million sequenced T cells were considered lower bounds and underestimates. Compared with the aged group, the long-lived group had more naive CD4+ T cells, fewer expanded clones and increased TCR diversity, a pattern suggesting age selection.

This receptor chain uses TRBV20-1 and TRBJ2-5; a stretch of 7 junction bases matches TRBD2. Sequencing was performed on blood. This sequence was found in a woman in her 40s in good health. The DNA sequence is given as TGCAGTGCAAGCCCAGCGGGGTACGAGACCCAGTACTTC. It specifies CSASPAGYETQYF.